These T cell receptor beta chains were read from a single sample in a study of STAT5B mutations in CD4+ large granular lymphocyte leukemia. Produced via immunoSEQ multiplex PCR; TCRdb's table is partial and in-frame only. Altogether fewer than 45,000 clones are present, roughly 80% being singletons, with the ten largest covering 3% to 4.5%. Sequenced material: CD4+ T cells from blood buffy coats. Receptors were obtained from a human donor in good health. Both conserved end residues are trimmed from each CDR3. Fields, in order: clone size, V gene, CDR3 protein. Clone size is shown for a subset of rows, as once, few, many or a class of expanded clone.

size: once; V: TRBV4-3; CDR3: ASSQVSRGYEQY
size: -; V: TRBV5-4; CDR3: ASSLGPRQEGHEQY
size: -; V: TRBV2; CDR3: ASSQTGQLTTEQY
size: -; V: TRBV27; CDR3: ASTRLAGDYEQY
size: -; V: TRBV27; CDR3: ASSLFLGYHEQY
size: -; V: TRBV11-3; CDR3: ASSLVLAGENEQF
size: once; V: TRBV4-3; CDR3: ASSQESTGGRQPQH
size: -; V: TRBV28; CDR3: ASGVRAGRDIQY
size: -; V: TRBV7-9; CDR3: ASSEGGTYTDTQY
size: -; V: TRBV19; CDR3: ASTTTSGRGDTQY
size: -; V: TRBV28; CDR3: ASSGIEVTDTQY
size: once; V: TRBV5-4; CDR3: ASSLDRADTQY
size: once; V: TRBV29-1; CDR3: STKDSDTEAF
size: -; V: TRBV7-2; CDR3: ASSQTRGGIQY
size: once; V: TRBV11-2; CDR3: ASSSLIRTGELF
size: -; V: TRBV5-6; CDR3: ASSPTAGTGGPGELF
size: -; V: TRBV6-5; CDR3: ASSYLYGTEAF
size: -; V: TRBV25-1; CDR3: ASSEGQHYGYT
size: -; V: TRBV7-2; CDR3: ASRYFGLSHSGANVLT
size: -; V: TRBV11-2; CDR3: ASSPLRTGGRYGNTIY
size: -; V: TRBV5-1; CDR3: ASSLDSSGGSYEQY
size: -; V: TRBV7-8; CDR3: ASSGQGARNSPLH
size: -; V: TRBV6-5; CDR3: ASSYSTGSNYGYT
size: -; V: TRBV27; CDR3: ASSWNRAYEQY
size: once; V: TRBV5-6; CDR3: ASSYGGLNEQY
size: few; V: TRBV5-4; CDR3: ASSLGQGGGYT
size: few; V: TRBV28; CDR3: ASSITGTEAF